These 7 T cell receptor beta chains share one sample of origin, sequenced in a study of OX40 agonist ivuxolimab in advanced cancers. The data were produced by immunoSEQ multiplex PCR, yet TCRdb's version contains in-frame clones alone and is incomplete. Of 70,000 to 95,000 clones listed, 85% to 90% were seen once; the top ten hold 0.75% to 0.95%. The sample in question was CD4+ or CD8+ T cells sorted from blood, obtained in a trial of the OX40 agonist ivuxolimab. Receptor source: an adult with an advanced solid tumor such as melanoma, head and neck, liver or kidney cancer.

The rearrangement links TRBV6-5 to TRBJ1-3; D perhaps matches TRBD1 (5 bases). Germline loops: CDR1 MNHEY, CDR2 SVGAGI. The CDR3 extends over 15 amino acids. Trimming cost V 0 bases and J 3 bases, with 9 bases left between them. In DNA form, the CDR3 reads TGTGCCAGCAGTTACTCATCGGGGGTTGGAAACACCATATATTTT. The encoded protein is CASSYSSGVGNTIYF.

In the case of this clone: The junction differs from germline at one of its ends, possibly a read error. Here the CDR3 reads CASTKLAGGANEQFF. As DNA, the CDR3 is TGTGCTAGCACCAAACTAGCGGGAGGGGCCAATGAGCAGTTCTTC. The J gene is TRBJ2-1, the V gene TRBV7-7; 13 bases map to TRBD2. From germline, CDR1 is SSHAT and CDR2 FNYEAQ (reference sequence). The length of the CDR3 is 15 residues.

V is TRBV19 and J is TRBJ1-4; D is unclear. Germline CDR1 and CDR2: LNHDA and SQIVND (reference sequence). The CDR3 runs to 13 residues. V lost 7 bases to trimming and J lost 0 bases, with 6 bases between them. The CDR3 is CASTEATNEKLFF. The CDR3 nucleotides are TGTGCCAGTACGGAAGCAACTAATGAAAAACTGTTTTTT.

The rearrangement links TRBV19 to TRBJ2-1; the match to TRBD2 covers 7 bases. From germline, CDR1 is LNHDA and CDR2 SQIVND (reference sequence). With 3 bases clipped from V and 7 bases from J, the junction kept 9 bases outside the gene matches. The CDR3 has 15 amino acids. The CDR3 region has the DNA TGTGCCAGTAGTATTCTTCGAGCGGGAAGGAATGAGCAGTTCTTC. Amino acid sequence: CASSILRAGRNEQFF.

This rearrangement joins TRBV4-2 to TRBJ2-5; a possible D gene is TRBD2 (6 bases). Looked up from germline, CDR1 is LGHNA and CDR2 is YNFKEQ. V was trimmed by 2 bases and J by 3 bases, leaving 10 bases between them. The CDR3 extends over 14 amino acids. The CDR3 is CASSQYTGEETQYF. In DNA, the CDR3 is TGTGCCAGCAGCCAATACACGGGAGAAGAGACCCAGTACTTC.

V usage is TRBV19 and J usage is TRBJ2-7; TRBD2 matches 13 bases. Germline-derived CDR1 and CDR2 are LNHDA and SQIVND (reference sequence). The V segment lost 5 bases and the J segment 4 bases; nucleotides outside the gene matches: 8. This CDR3 is built from 16 residues. CDR3 coding DNA: TGTGCCAGTAGTCCCGTACTAGCGGGAGGGTCGTACGAGCAGTACTTC. Amino acids: CASSPVLAGGSYEQYF.

V usage is TRBV5-5 and J usage is TRBJ2-1; no firm D call. Trimming took 0 bases from V and 4 from J, leaving 5 bases between them. Germline CDR1 and CDR2: SGHKS and YYEKEE (reference sequence). The CDR3 extends over 13 amino acids. CDR3 residues: CASSLELYNEQFF. CDR3 DNA: TGTGCCAGCAGCTTGGAACTTTACAATGAGCAGTTCTTC.